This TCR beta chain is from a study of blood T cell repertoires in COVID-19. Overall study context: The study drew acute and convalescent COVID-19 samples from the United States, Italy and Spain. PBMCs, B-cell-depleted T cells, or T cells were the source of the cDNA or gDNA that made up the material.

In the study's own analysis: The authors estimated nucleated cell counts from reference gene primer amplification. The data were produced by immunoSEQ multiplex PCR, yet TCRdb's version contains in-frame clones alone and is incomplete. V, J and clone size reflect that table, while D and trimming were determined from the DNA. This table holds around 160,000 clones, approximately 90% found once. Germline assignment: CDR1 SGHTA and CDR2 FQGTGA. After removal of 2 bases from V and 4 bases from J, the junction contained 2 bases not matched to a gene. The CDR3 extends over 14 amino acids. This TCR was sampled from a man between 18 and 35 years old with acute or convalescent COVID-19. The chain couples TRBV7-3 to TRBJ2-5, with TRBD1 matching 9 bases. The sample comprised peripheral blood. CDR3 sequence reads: CASSLGQGIETQYF. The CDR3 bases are TGTGCCAGCAGCTTAGGACAGGGGATAGAGACCCAGTACTTC. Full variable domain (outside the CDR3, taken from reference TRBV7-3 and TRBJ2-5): GAGVSQTPSNKVTEKGKYVELRCDPISGHTALYWYRQSLGQGPEFLIYFQGTGAADDSGLPNDRFFAVRPEGSVSTLKIQRTERGDSAVYLCASSLGQGIETQYFGPGTRLLVL.